The sequence of this TCR beta chain was determined in a study of blood T cell repertoires in COVID-19 (dated by TCRdb to 2018 to 2021). Some background on the complete study: The collaborator samples originated in the United States, Italy and Spain and spanned the acute and convalescent phases of COVID-19. The material from the prospective study consisted of cDNA or gDNA derived from T cells, B-cell-depleted T cells, or PBMCs. Deeply sampled blood TCRbeta repertoires from subjects exposed to, actively infected with, or recovered from COVID-19 were included in the dataset. The repertoires were made available in a free public database intended to serve as a resource for research on the immune response to SARS-CoV-2. Samples were obtained from the ongoing ImmuneRACE study (first 160 participants) and from approximately 1,200 subjects provided by 6 global collaborators. A de-identified subject ID, COVID-19 status, age in years and sex were almost always included in the sample metadata. Where available, HLA class I and class II types were obtained from metadata supplied by the sample provider rather than from assay-based typing.

CDR1 and CDR2, looked up from the germline V gene, are LGHNA and YNFKEQ. V is clipped by 0 bases and J by 3 bases, and the sequence between their germline boundaries is 11 bases long. From the cysteine up to the phenylalanine, the CDR3 has a length of 15 residues. Here the CDR3 DNA is all that survives: 45 bases in frame from base 1. General conclusions and limits of the study: The quantity of clinical and demographic metadata differed by source and by participant and was supplied without curation.

TCRbeta CDR3 regions were amplified from genomic DNA using the immunoSEQ Assay, a bias-controlled multiplex PCR. Turning to the authors' computational methods: The number of nucleated cells in each sample was estimated from the amplification of reference gene primers within the assay. Sequence reads were collapsed and filtered to measure the absolute abundance of every unique TCRbeta CDR3 rearrangement. Productive Simpson clonality was computed per sample as the square root of Simpson's diversity index over productive rearrangements. This immuneACCESS table, as held by TCRdb, lists in-frame sequences with V and J called but not all clones. Of the missing ones, under half trace to an unresolved V gene in checked studies; the others have no known cause. Clone size and V and J calls were adopted from that table, with D and trimming inferred from the DNA. In all, the sample holds about 320,000 clones, and around 90% of those were seen once. The ten largest account for 2% to 3% of the sample.

Participants in the prospective study were enrolled through a virtual design, were aged about 18 to 90 years, and lived in about two dozen United States geographic areas. In the prospective study, cohorts were assigned on the basis of participant-reported clinical history obtained from a screening survey and a study questionnaire. Recovered participants in ImmuneRACE Cohort 3 were defined as having two consecutive negative NP/OP PCR tests, clearance from a healthcare professional, or resolution of symptoms. In the prospective study, mobile phlebotomists collected whole blood, serum and a nasopharyngeal or oropharyngeal swab from each participant. Participants in the prospective study had the option to provide additional blood draws and questionnaires over a roughly two-month period. Before DNA extraction, blood samples from the prospective study were shipped at room temperature or frozen. Worth noting for this clone: Its antigen remains unidentified. Base qualities are missing; no much larger clone stands one base away.

The chain is encoded by TRBV4-2 joined to TRBJ1-2; too little of a D gene remains to name it. Material: PBMCs or T cells enriched from blood (not recorded which). This sequence was found in a man in his 60s who had recovered from COVID-19. The CDR3 reads CASSQDLEGDYGYTF. At the DNA level, the sequence is TGTGCCAGCAGCCAAGATTTAGAGGGTGACTATGGCTACACCTTC.